This entry features one TCR beta chain sequence. The data stem from a study of cytomegalovirus exposure and HLA in healthy donors. The table came from immunoSEQ multiplex PCR; TCRdb's copy has only in-frame clones and leaves some out. Of 110,000 to 150,000 clones listed, around nine tenths are singletons. Germline loops: CDR1 ENHRY, CDR2 SYGVKD. This CDR3 is built from 15 residues. V was clipped by 6 bases and J by 5 bases, with 20 bases between them. This TCR was recovered from a woman aged 18-29 years in good health and CMV-seropositive. Specimen: PBMCs. The chain has TRBV10-3 and TRBJ2-7; D possibly corresponds to TRBD2 (6 bases). The CDR3 region has the DNA TGTGCCATCAGGGAGGAGGGCAAACTGTTGGACGAGCAGTACTTC. Translated: CAIREEGKLLDEQYF.